One and the same sample provided the 18 T cell receptor beta chains below, sequenced in a study of shared clonotypes between healthy human individuals. Sequencing was performed with immunoSEQ multiplex PCR; in TCRdb, only in-frame clones are kept and a portion is missing. The sample yields 800,000 to 1,200,000 clones, more than 75% seen once. The sequenced material came from memory CD4+ T cells from PBMCs. Subset described: CD45RA-negative fraction. All receptors derive from a man younger than 35 in good health. Some clones in this sample may be carry-over from other donors' samples.

This clone has just one count. The chain combines TRBV28 with TRBJ2-3; D is unclear. Germline V gene sequence: CDR1 MDHEN, CDR2 SYDVKM. V shed 6 bases and J shed 8 bases, with 9 bases lying between them. This CDR3 comprises 11 residues. The CDR3 nucleotides are TGTGCCAGCAGCCTTAGTGGTACGCAGTATTTT. Translating it yields CASSLSGTQYF.

The V and J genes are TRBV23-1 and TRBJ2-7, with unresolved D. TRBV23-1 is filed as an ORF, its function uncertain. This CDR3 contains 16 residues. With 7 bases removed from V and 3 bases from J, the gap between germline ends came to 22 bases. CDR3 amino acids: CASISMRQVKLYEQYF. CDR3 in DNA: TGCGCCAGCATCTCAATGCGGCAGGTCAAACTCTACGAGCAGTACTTC.

This clone has only one observation. The rearrangement links TRBV7-9 to TRBJ1-3; TRBD1 is a possible D gene (5 bases). V lost 5 bases and J lost 0, with 17 bases in between. Per the germline V gene, CDR1 is SEHNR and CDR2 is FQNEAQ (reference sequence). This CDR3 has 17 amino acids. The CDR3 DNA reads as TGTGCCAGCAGCCCAATGGGGACCGGGCCCTCTGGAAACACCATATATTTT. Its translation: CASSPMGTGPSGNTIYF.

This clone has just a few counts. The chain joins TRBV6-5 to TRBJ2-5; D not certain. Trimming removed 0 bases at V and 1 base at J, with 6 bases between. Germline V gene sequence: CDR1 MNHEY, CDR2 SVGAGI. The CDR3 totals 14 residues. CDR3 sequence: CASSYSSLQETQYF. DNA of the CDR3: TGTGCCAGCAGTTACTCGAGCCTCCAAGAGACCCAGTACTTC.

The V gene is TRBV19, the J gene TRBJ2-6; D is unresolved. Germline V CDR1 and CDR2: LNHDA, SQIVND (reference sequence). The CDR3 runs 13 residues. The CDR3 loop reads CAAESSGANVLTF. The CDR3 DNA follows: TGTGCAGCAGAGAGCTCTGGGGCCAACGTCCTGACTTTC. Supplemented by reference TRBV19 and TRBJ2-6, the full variable domain reads DGGITQSPKYLFRKEGQNVTLSCEQNLNHDAMYWYRQDPGQGLRLIYYSQIVNDFQKGDIAEGYSVSREKKESFPLTVTSAQKNPTAFYLCAAESSGANVLTFGAGSRLTVL.

The chain employs TRBV2 and TRBJ1-2; possible D gene TRBD1, 6 bases. V lost 3 bases and J lost 6, with 11 bases in between. Germline CDR1 SNHLY, CDR2 FYNNEI. CDR3 length: 13 amino acids. CDR3 protein: CASSETGANGYTF. The CDR3 region has the DNA TGTGCCAGCAGTGAGACGGGGGCAAATGGCTACACCTTC.

The chain couples TRBV28 to TRBJ2-2; D tentatively fits TRBD1 or TRBD2 (5 bases each). Trimming left V 7 bases short and J 6 bases short, with 18 bases between. The CDR3 is 15 residues long. Per germline, CDR1 MDHEN and CDR2 SYDVKM. CDR3 region: CASTGSSIGAGELFF. The CDR3 region has the DNA TGTGCCAGCACGGGGTCCTCGATAGGGGCCGGGGAGCTGTTTTTT.

The chain combines TRBV6-1 with TRBJ1-1; TRBD1 agrees at 7 bases. The CDR3 totals 14 residues. Losses at the gene ends were 6 bases for V and 4 bases for J; bases not matched to a gene: 8. The V gene's germline CDR1 is MNHNS and CDR2 SASEGT. The CDR3 here is CASSAEGAGTEAFF. The CDR3 nucleotides read TGTGCCAGCAGCGCCGAGGGGGCGGGCACTGAAGCTTTCTTT.

This chain joins TRBV6-5 and TRBJ2-1; D uncertain. The V end was cut by 3 bases, the J end by 12 bases, with 15 bases between. The CDR3 has 13 amino acids. The germline gives CDR1 MNHEY, CDR2 SVGAGI. The CDR3 here is CASSYDILGSQFF. The CDR3 nucleotides read TGTGCCAGCAGTTATGATATCCTAGGATCGCAGTTCTTC.

This clone occurred a few times. This sequence joins TRBV6-5 and TRBJ2-5; 9 positions match TRBD2. The CDR3 sequence is 14 residues long. Germline CDR1 and CDR2: MNHEY and SVGAGI. Trimming at V came to 6 bases and at J to 5 bases, leaving 7 bases not matched to a gene. The CDR3 region has the DNA TGTGCCAGCAGGGGTGGTAGCGGGAGTGAGACCCAGTACTTC. This translates into CASRGGSGSETQYF.

The chain combines TRBV6-6 with TRBJ1-5, with D uncertain. The ends were cut back, 6 bases at V and 1 base at J, with 13 bases in the middle. From germline, CDR1 is MNHNY and CDR2 SVGAGI (reference sequence). This CDR3 has 15 residues. The CDR3, as DNA: TGTGCCAGCAGCTCCCGAGACCCCAGCAATCAGCCCCAGCATTTT. This sequence encodes CASSSRDPSNQPQHF.

This clone was detected a few times. This sequence joins TRBV5-5 and TRBJ2-5; D unclear. The ends were cut back, 7 bases at V and 2 bases at J, with 9 bases in the middle. The CDR3 is 12 residues long. From germline, CDR1 is SGHKS and CDR2 YYEKEE (reference sequence). CDR3 bases: TGTGCCAGCCGGGTCTTTCAAGAGACCCAGTACTTC. Its translation is CASRVFQETQYF.

V is TRBV19 and J is TRBJ2-1, with D possibly TRBD2 on 6 matching bases. V was trimmed by 8 bases and J by 6 bases, leaving 11 bases between them. The germline gives CDR1 LNHDA, CDR2 SQIVND (reference sequence). There are 12 residues in the CDR3. The CDR3 is CASRRDSNEQFF. CDR3 DNA sequence: TGTGCCAGTCGACGGGACTCCAATGAGCAGTTCTTC. The variable domain in full, completed from reference TRBV19 and TRBJ2-1, reads DGGITQSPKYLFRKEGQNVTLSCEQNLNHDAMYWYRQDPGQGLRLIYYSQIVNDFQKGDIAEGYSVSREKKESFPLTVTSAQKNPTAFYLCASRRDSNEQFFGPGTRLTVL.

This clone was counted once. J is TRBJ2-1 and V is TRBV7-4, with 8 positions matching TRBD1. The junction had 22 bases not matched to a gene; V was cut back by 3 bases and J by 9 bases. From germline, CDR1 is SGHVT and CDR2 SQSDAQ. The CDR3 contains 19 residues. The chain's CDR3 is CASSFAQGALPIPGSEQFF. The CDR3 DNA reads TGTGCCAGCAGCTTTGCGCAGGGGGCATTACCTATTCCGGGAAGTGAGCAGTTCTTC.

This chain uses TRBV7-6 with TRBJ2-2; D could derive from TRBD1 or TRBD2 (5 bases each). The CDR3 sequence is 12 residues long. V lost 6 bases, J lost 13 bases, and 15 bases lay in between. Germline V gives CDR1 SGHVS, CDR2 FNYEAQ. CDR3 nucleotides: TGTGCCAGCAGTCCGGGGACCTCTTGGCTGTTTTTT. This translates into CASSPGTSWLFF.

Only one count was recorded for this clone. The CDR3 loop is CASSSQAGRENTQYF. DNA of the CDR3: TGTGCCAGCAGCTCCCAAGCAGGGCGGGAGAATACGCAGTATTTT. This rearrangement joins TRBV11-2 to TRBJ2-3, with TRBD2 matching 7 bases. The CDR3 is made up of 15 amino acids. Losses at the gene ends were 4 bases for V and 7 bases for J; bases not matched to a gene: 11. CDR1 is SGHAT and CDR2 is FQNNGV in the germline V gene.

Concerning this clone: The sample has other DNA sequences that encode this CDR3 too. The chain links TRBV7-2 to TRBJ2-3, with D perhaps TRBD1 (6 bases). The CDR3 runs to 15 residues. The V gene lost 1 base and the J gene lost 3 bases, with 11 bases spanning the gap. Germline V CDR1 and CDR2: SGHTA, FQGNSA. The chain's CDR3 is CASSLVGQGTDTQYF. The CDR3 coding sequence is TGTGCCAGCAGCTTAGTAGGGCAGGGGACAGATACGCAGTATTTT.

The J gene is TRBJ2-7, the V gene TRBV28; 12 positions agree with TRBD2. There are 16 residues in the CDR3. Germline loops: CDR1 MDHEN, CDR2 SYDVKM. Trimming cost V 5 bases and J 6 bases; bases outside gene matches: 11. The CDR3 DNA sequence: TGTGCCAGCAGTCCCTCGGCTAGCGGGAGGGCCTTCGAGCAGTACTTC. This gives the protein CASSPSASGRAFEQYF.